This TCR beta chain comes out of a study of cytomegalovirus exposure and HLA in healthy donors (dated by TCRdb to the late 2010s). In the study overall: According to an earlier analysis of 587 of the donors, roughly 180 million T cells yielded roughly 110 million unique TCR beta sequences and 276 Gb of sequence data. Roughly 300 gigabases of sequencing data and 70 million to 85 million unique TCR sequences were included in an early release covering 500 to 750 HLA-typed donors. The genetic ancestry cluster associated with self-reported Caucasian donors included roughly four fifths of the approximately 400 genotyped donors. The study aimed to test whether cataloging public T cell receptors could reveal signatures of past pathogen exposure. The study profiled the T cell repertoires of fewer than 850 subjects by immunosequencing and related them to cytomegalovirus serostatus. A separate validation cohort of roughly 120 different subjects was used in addition to the 666-subject first cohort. To predict cytomegalovirus infection status, the study brought together high-throughput TCR immunosequencing, statistical association of individual TCRs with disease status, and machine learning. A later analysis re-examined previously published TCR beta repertoires from about 670 donors and added high-resolution HLA genotyping to investigate patterns of TCR occurrence. Rather than using new phenotypic data, the later analysis identified candidate immune exposures from TCR beta sequences and from how often those sequences occurred across donors. An earlier analysis of 587 of the donors used high-throughput TCR beta sequencing to judge whether each TCR beta V gene segment behaved as functional or pseudogenic. Donor age, sex, ethnicity and CMV serostatus were collected together with the repertoire data. Genome-wide SNP genotypes for about 55% of the roughly 670 donors were used in a later genetic analysis, which treated that subset as a discovery cohort. All discovery cohort repertoires had been generated on a single sequencing platform. HLA typing covered class I and class II loci at four-digit resolution. The number of donors typed differed by locus, with about 629-630 for A, B, C, DRB1 and DQB1, around 500 for DQA1, approximately 570 for DPA1, and around 450 for DPB1. Because of strong linkage in the cohort, four to six DR-DQ haplotypes were treated as single units for association and clustering. On average, approximately 250,000 unique TCR beta nucleotide sequences were sequenced per donor among more than 350 genotyped donors of the cohort, with roughly 18% of those sequences being non-productive. Study-level results and caveats: HLA typing was unavailable for some donors at each locus, so association tests used only the typed subset. A cluster of highly shared sequence variants was judged likely to represent a technical artifact of the sequencing pipeline. Immune exposure information for the cohort was limited to CMV serostatus. According to a later analysis, most CMV-associated TCR beta chains appeared to be HLA-restricted, and the HLA associations seemed to be driven largely by CMV exposure. The earlier analysis of 587 of the donors excluded 15 to 20 rarely observed V segments, including chromosome 9 orphons, because counts were too low. Correlated functional status among segregating V segments might be attributable to linkage disequilibrium, but an unknown experimental factor could not be ruled out. The study gave a list of around 170 TCR beta chains associated with cytomegalovirus. Because the 87-base-pair reads could not distinguish some IMGT-functional V segments, including TRBV6-2 and TRBV6-3, those segments were excluded. Specific HLA alleles were associated with 16,951 TCR beta sequences at a false discovery rate of 0.05 in a later analysis. A later analysis found that TCR association rates varied across HLA loci, with DRB1 alleles showing the most associated TCRs and HLA-C alleles the fewest. In an earlier analysis of about 540 of the donors, most TCR beta V segments were observed in productive rearrangements about 90% or about 30% of the time, broadly matching IMGT annotations. Most TCR sequences were observed very rarely across donors, whereas some public TCRs were present in many individuals. According to a later genetic analysis, donors in an Asian-associated ancestry cluster had fewer N-insertions in productive TCRs than the approximately 700-donor mean. The cohort was sequenced for TCR beta chains only, and without alpha or paired-chain data the features that could be detected were limited. Three of the identified cytomegalovirus-associated TCR beta chains were confirmed in vitro to be specific for cytomegalovirus antigens. Roughly uniform sequencing depth across donors was assumed in presence/absence analyses, although this assumption may not hold. According to a later analysis, parvovirus B19, influenza, CMV and Epstein-Barr virus appeared linked to several top co-occurrence clusters. When HLA alleles, especially DR and DQ, strongly co-occurred, TCR associations were difficult to assign to individual alleles. In a later genetic analysis, a missense DCLRE1C variant was associated with V-gene and J-gene trimming of TCR beta chains, and the association was replicated in an independent cohort. The classifier was reported to diagnose cytomegalovirus status with high specificity and sensitivity in both the original and validation cohorts. A later analysis found that HLA-associated TCR beta chains were more clonally expanded and had lower generation probabilities than equally common non-associated chains. A further reported finding was that TCR beta sequences accurately predicted the HLA-A and HLA-B alleles for most subjects in the first cohort. According to the authors, the approach could potentially be generalized to other disease states and immunological phenotypes.

From V the trimming removes 0 bases and from J it removes 7 bases, while the gene matches leave 3 bases of the junction unaccounted for. Sequences SGHTA (CDR1) and FQGNSA (CDR2) are obtained from the germline V gene. The CDR3 runs 15 amino acids, cysteine and phenylalanine included. Only the CDR3 DNA stays, 45 bases, in frame from base 1. In the case of this clone: Its recognized antigen is unknown. No much larger clonotype is one base removed from it; base qualities were not supplied.

The cohort consisted of 666 healthy bone marrow donors. At the time of sampling, every cohort member was nominally healthy, though immune exposures that went unrecorded were likely present. The donor was CMV seropositive and belonged to the group of 250 to 300 seropositive cohort members. Every donor gave a peripheral blood sample, and the peripheral blood mononuclear cells from that sample were used for TCR beta sequencing. Genomic DNA was extracted from the blood cell samples with the Qiagen DNeasy Blood Extraction Kit. The method behind the library was the immunoSEQ multiplex PCR assay. The multiplex PCR relied on a mix of 60 forward primers for TCR Vbeta segments and 13 reverse primers for TCR Jbeta segments. The CDR3 region of rearranged TCR beta genes was amplified from genomic DNA with a multiplex PCR assay. On the Illumina HiSeq System, the amplified TCR beta libraries were sequenced as 87-base-pair reads. Per the source publication's procedure: A later analysis tallied about 77 million unique TCR beta chains across the roughly 610 repertoires, and approximately 12 million of those chains were shared by two or more donors. Raw reads were error-corrected and collapsed into unique sequences by a nearest-neighbor algorithm in which closely related sequences were merged to remove PCR and sequencing errors. To assign V, D and J gene segments, CDR3 sequences were aligned to IMGT reference sequences. For a sequence to be retained, at least a six-nucleotide match to both a V gene segment and a J gene segment was required. A rearrangement was called productive if the CDR3 had no stop codons and remained in frame with V and J, and every other rearrangement was called non-productive. Following IMGT convention, CDR3 was defined as the stretch from the second conserved V-encoded cysteine to the conserved J-encoded phenylalanine. The earlier analysis of 450 to 750 of the donors excluded any sequence lacking an unambiguous match to a single V gene segment. An earlier analysis of fewer than 750 of the donors called V segments functional above 56.7% productive rearrangements and segregating when the between-donor standard deviation exceeded 5%. A statistical classification framework was built to diagnose cytomegalovirus status from the catalog of TCR beta chain sequences. In a later analysis, V and J genes were assigned by comparing TCR nucleotide sequences against IMGT/GENE-DB human TR gene sequences. Using the TCRdist pipeline, a later analysis assigned CDR3 sequences along with most-parsimonious VDJ recombination scenarios. In a later analysis, each TCR beta chain was defined by its CDR3 amino acid sequence together with its V-gene family, and reads lacking a unique V-gene family were excluded. As a way to deal with suspected cross-contamination and a sequencing artifact, a later analysis dropped over 550 nucleotide sequences that were highly shared and had low generation probability. In a later analysis, a clonal expansion index was calculated for each public chain from normalized within-repertoire ranks of inferred template counts. Generation probabilities in a later analysis came from a VDJ recombination model fitted to out-of-frame rearrangements, and those results were checked against IGoR. Hypergeometric tests were used in a later analysis to score TCR-TCR, TCR-HLA and TCR-CMV co-occurrence, with a repertoire-size bias correction applied to the TCR pairs. To estimate false discovery rates, a later analysis permuted the HLA or CMV assignments 20 times. In a later analysis, co-occurring TCRs were grouped with DBSCAN, and TCRdist sequence similarity was added when clustering was performed within HLA-allele-positive subsets. For co-occurrence clustering, repertoires with fewer than 30,000 or more than 120,000 public chains were excluded, along with roughly 5 repertoires with anomalous nucleotide sharing. As stored in TCRdb, this immuneACCESS dataset retains in-frame rearrangements with V and J assigned. A fraction of the clones does not appear; measured against another copy, unresolved V genes explain less than half of the discrepancy, and the remainder lacks a known reason. V, J and clone size are those of that table, while D and trimming were read from the DNA. The sample data list approximately 120,000 clones, and 77% of these were observed just once. Around 13% of the sample rests with the top ten.

The sequence was collected from a woman aged 40 to 55 in good health and CMV-seropositive. Sequencing was performed on PBMCs. Recombination connected TRBV7-2 to TRBJ1-2; 12 bases in between match TRBD1. This receptor carries the CDR3 CASSLAGTGGRGYTF. The nucleotide sequence is given as TGTGCCAGCAGCTTAGCCGGGACAGGGGGCCGTGGCTACACCTTC.